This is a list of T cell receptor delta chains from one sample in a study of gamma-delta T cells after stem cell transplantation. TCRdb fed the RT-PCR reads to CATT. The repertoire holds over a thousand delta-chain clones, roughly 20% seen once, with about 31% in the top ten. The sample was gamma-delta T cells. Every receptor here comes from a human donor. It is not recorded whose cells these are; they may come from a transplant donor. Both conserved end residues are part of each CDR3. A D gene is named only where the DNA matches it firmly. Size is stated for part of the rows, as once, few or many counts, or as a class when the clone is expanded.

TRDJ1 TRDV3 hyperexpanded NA TGTGCCTTTCGACCCACCTTTACCTACTTATGGTACACCGATAAACTCATCTTT CAFRPTFTYLWYTDKLIF
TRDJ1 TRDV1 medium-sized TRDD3 TGTGCTCTTGGGGAAATAGATCTTCCTACGCACGAATCTGGGGGATACGCCGATAAACTCATCTTT CALGEIDLPTHESGGYADKLIF
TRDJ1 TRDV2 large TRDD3 TGTGCCTGTGACACCGTACTGGGGGAACCCGGCTTAGAATCCACCGATAAACTCATCTTT CACDTVLGEPGLESTDKLIF
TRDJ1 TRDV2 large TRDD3 TGTGCCTGTGACACCGTAGGCCCCCCTCCGGGACTGGGGGATACGCAACGTAAACTCATCTTT CACDTVGPPPGLGDTQRKLIF
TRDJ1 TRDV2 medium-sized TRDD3 TGTGCCTGTGACCCCCTTGTACTGGGGGGTCCCCGCACCGATAAACTCATCTTT CACDPLVLGGPRTDKLIF
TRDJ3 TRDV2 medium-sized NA TGTGCCTGTGACACCGGTCCGGGGGTTTCCTGGGACACCCGACAGATGTTTTTC CACDTGPGVSWDTRQMFF
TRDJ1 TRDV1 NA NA TGTGCTCTTGGGGTGCTTGGGCAGTTGAATACCGATAAACTCATCTTT CALGVLGQLNTDKLIF
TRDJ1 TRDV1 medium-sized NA TGTGCTCTTGGGGACGCCAATCCTACTCGAAGGGGGATGGTCAATAAACTCATCTTT CALGDANPTRRGMVNKLIF
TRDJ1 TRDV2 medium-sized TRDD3 TGTGCCTGTGACACCCTCTATACTGGGGGGCCGAACACCGATAAACTCATCTTT CACDTLYTGGPNTDKLIF
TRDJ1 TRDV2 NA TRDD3 TGTGCCTGTGACAAGGTGGGGGATACAGGGGACTATAAACTCATCTTT CACDKVGDTGDYKLIF
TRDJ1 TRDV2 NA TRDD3 TGTGCCTGTGACAATGTGGGGGAGAAAACCGATAAACTCATCTTT CACDNVGEKTDKLIF
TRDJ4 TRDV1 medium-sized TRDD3 TGTGCTCTTGGGGAACTTCCTACGCCACAGAACTGGGGGATACTTACATCCACCTCCAGACCCCTGATCTTT CALGELPTPQNWGILTSTSRPLIF
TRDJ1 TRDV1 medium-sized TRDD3 TGTGCTCTTGGGGAATGTACTGGGGACCCTTACACCGATAAACTCATCTTT CALGECTGDPYTDKLIF
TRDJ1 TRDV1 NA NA TGTGCTCTTGGGGACCCCGCCTTCCTACGAGCCTACTACTGGGGGATGTACACCGATAAACTCATCTTT CALGDPAFLRAYYWGMYTDKLIF
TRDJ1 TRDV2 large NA TGTGCCTGTGACACCCTTTCGACGTTGGTGGGGCCCAAGTACACCGATAAACTCATCTTT CACDTLSTLVGPKYTDKLIF
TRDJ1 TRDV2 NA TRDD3 TGTGCCTGTCTCCCGTTGGTGTCGGTACTGGGGGATACACAGTACACCGATAAACTCATCTTT CACLPLVSVLGDTQYTDKLIF
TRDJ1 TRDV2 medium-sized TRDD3 TGTGCCTGTGACACCGGACTGGGGGACACCGGGAAGTACACCGATAAACTCATCTTT CACDTGLGDTGKYTDKLIF
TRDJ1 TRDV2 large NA TGTGCCTGTGACACCGTTAACCGGGTCGGGTTCGATAAACTCATCTTT CACDTVNRVGFDKLIF
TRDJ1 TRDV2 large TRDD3 TGTGCCTGTGACATCTTACTGGGGGATAAACTCATCTTT CACDILLGDKLIF
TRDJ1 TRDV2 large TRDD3 TGTGCCTGTGTACTACTGGGGGATACGCGTATGGTCACCGATAAACTCATCTTT CACVLLGDTRMVTDKLIF
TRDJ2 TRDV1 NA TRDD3 TGTGCTCTTAGGGAACTGGGCCTTCCTAAAGGGACTGGGGGATACCTCACCTGGGGTGCGACAGCACAACTCTTCTTT CALRELGLPKGTGGYLTWGATAQLFF
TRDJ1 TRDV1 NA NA TGTGCTCTTGGGGAGGGCTACCGAAAACTCATCTTT CALGEGYRKLIF
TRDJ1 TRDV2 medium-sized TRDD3 TGTGCCTGTGACCGACTACTGGGGGATACGCCTCGGCGCACCGATAAACTCATCTTT CACDRLLGDTPRRTDKLIF
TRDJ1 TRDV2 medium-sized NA TGTGCCTGTGACTATCTCCTTCCTAACCTGGGGGATCGCGCCCCCCAGAACAGGACCGATAAACTCATCTTT CACDYLLPNLGDRAPQNRTDKLIF
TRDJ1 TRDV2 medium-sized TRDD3 TGTGCCTGTGACACCGTGGGGACTGGGGGATACGAACTCATCTTT CACDTVGTGGYELIF
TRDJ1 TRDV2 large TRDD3 TGTGCCTGTGACACGGTTCCTCCCCGGGATACGCGTTACGTCGATAAACTCATCTTT CACDTVPPRDTRYVDKLIF
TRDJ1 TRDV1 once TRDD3 TGTGCTCTTGGGGACTTTCCTACGAACATACCTATACTGGGGGATACCCTGTACACCGATAAACTCATCTTT CALGDFPTNIPILGDTLYTDKLIF
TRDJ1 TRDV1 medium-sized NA TGTGCTCTTGGGGAACTAGTTCCTAAGGTAGGCGGATCCGATAAACTCATCTTT CALGELVPKVGGSDKLIF
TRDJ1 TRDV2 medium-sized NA TGTGCCTGTGACACCGTGGTTTACACCGATAAACTCATCTTT CACDTVVYTDKLIF
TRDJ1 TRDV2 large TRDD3 TGTGCCTGTGACACGATAGAACTGGGGACGTACACCGATAAACTCATCTTT CACDTIELGTYTDKLIF
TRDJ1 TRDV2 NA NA TGTGCCTGTGACACCGTACGGGGACTTAGCACGCCCTATGATAAACTCATCTTT CACDTVRGLSTPYDKLIF
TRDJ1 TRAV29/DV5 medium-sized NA TGTGCAGCAACTCTATTTCCCCGCGTTTGTACTCTACTCATCTTT CAATLFPRVCTLLIF
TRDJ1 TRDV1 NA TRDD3 TGCGCTGGGGATACAGGCAAACTCATCTTT CAGDTGKLIF
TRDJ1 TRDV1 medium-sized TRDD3 TGTGCTCTTGGGGAATTTACCTACTGGGGGATACGCGACCACGATAAACTCATCTTT CALGEFTYWGIRDHDKLIF
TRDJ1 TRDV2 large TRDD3 TGTGCCTGTGACCCCCTTCTGGGGGATACGGCTAAACTCATCTTT CACDPLLGDTAKLIF
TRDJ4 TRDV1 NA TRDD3 TGTGCTCTTGGGGAACTCACACGGGGGGATACGGGAGCCAGACCCCTGATCTTT CALGELTRGDTGARPLIF
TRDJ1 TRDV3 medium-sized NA TGTGCCTTTACCCCGCTTGGGGCACCTCGGGGGAGACCGCCCTACACCGATAAACTCATCTTT CAFTPLGAPRGRPPYTDKLIF
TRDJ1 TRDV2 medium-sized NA TGTGCCTGTCTAAATTTACTGGAGAACCGCGATAAACTCATCTTT CACLNLLENRDKLIF
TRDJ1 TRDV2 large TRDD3 TGTGCCTGTGACACCGTAGCAAACTGGGGGATAAACGCCCCGTCCAACACCGATAAACTCATCTTT CACDTVANWGINAPSNTDKLIF
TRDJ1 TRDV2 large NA TGTGCCTGTGACACGTGGTCCAACACCGATAAACTCATCTTT CACDTWSNTDKLIF
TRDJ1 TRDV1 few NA TGTGCTCTTGGGGACTTCCCCACCTTCGTGGGGTGGGGGCGTACTGGGCACACCGATAAACTCATCTTT CALGDFPTFVGWGRTGHTDKLIF
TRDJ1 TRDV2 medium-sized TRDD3 TGTGCCTGTGACACCGTCATGGGGGATCCTCTTAAGAAGAGCACCGATAAACTCATCTTT CACDTVMGDPLKKSTDKLIF
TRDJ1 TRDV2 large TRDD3 TGTGCCTGTGACACGGTGGGGGATACGCTTACCAAACTCATCTTT CACDTVGDTLTKLIF
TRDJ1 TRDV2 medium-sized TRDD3 TGTGCCTGTGACACCGTTGATGCACTAGCCGCGCTGGGGGTTAAGTACACCGATAAACTCATCTTT CACDTVDALAALGVKYTDKLIF
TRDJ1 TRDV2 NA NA TGTGCCTGCGCAGTACTGGGTCCCAAGGGGGACACCGATAAACTCATCTTT CACAVLGPKGDTDKLIF
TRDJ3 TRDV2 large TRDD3 TGTGCCTGTGACCCTGTACTGGGGGATACGCTCTCCTGGGACACCCGACAGATGTTTTTC CACDPVLGDTLSWDTRQMFF
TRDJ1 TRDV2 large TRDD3 TGTGCCTGTGACCCCCTGGTGGGGGATACGGGGGGAGGCGATAAACTCATCTTT CACDPLVGDTGGGDKLIF
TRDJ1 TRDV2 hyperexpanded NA TGTGCCTGTGACACGTGGGGTAACACCGATAAACTCATCTTT CACDTWGNTDKLIF
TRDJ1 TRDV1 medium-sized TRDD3 TGTGCTCTTGGGGATCCCCGTTCTTCCTCCAACTACTGGGGGATCCAGTACACCGATAAACTCATCTTT CALGDPRSSSNYWGIQYTDKLIF
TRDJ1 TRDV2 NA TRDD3 TGTGCCTGTGACACCGTATCACTGGGGGAGAACGATAAACTCATCTTT CACDTVSLGENDKLIF
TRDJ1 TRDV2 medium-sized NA TGTGCCTGTGACACCGTCCTTCCTACGGGGGGATACGGACGTCCTAAACTCATCTTT CACDTVLPTGGYGRPKLIF
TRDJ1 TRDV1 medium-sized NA TGTGCTCTTCGCCCCTACTTGCTGAGCGGGGGGTTAAAACTCATCTTT CALRPYLLSGGLKLIF
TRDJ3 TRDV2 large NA TGTGCCTGTGACACCATCGGGGGATCCTACAGCTCCTGGGACACCCGACAGATGTTTTTC CACDTIGGSYSSWDTRQMFF
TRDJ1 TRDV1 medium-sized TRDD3 TGTGCTCTTGGGGATTCCCCCGCGCGGCGGGGGTGGGGATACCTGCCGTACACCGATAAACTCATCTTT CALGDSPARRGWGYLPYTDKLIF
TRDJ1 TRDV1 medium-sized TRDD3 TGTGCTCTTGGGGAACCTGCCGCTGGGGGATACGACGTACTGGACACCGATAAACTCATCTTT CALGEPAAGGYDVLDTDKLIF
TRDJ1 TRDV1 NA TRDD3 TGTGCTCTTGGGGAAAGGTTGACTTTTCCCCCTGTACTGGGGGATACGTATTTTCCGCGGGATAAACTCATCTTT CALGERLTFPPVLGDTYFPRDKLIF
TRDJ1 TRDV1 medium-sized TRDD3 TGTGCTCTTGGGGAATTGGCCTTCCGTTACGAGATACTGGGGATACTCCCCCCTGGGTACACCGATAAACTCATCTTT CALGELAFRYEILGILPPGYTDKLIF
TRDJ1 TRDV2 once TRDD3 TGTGCCTGTGACACCGTTGGGGGATCGTCAAGTAAGACCGATAAACTCATCTTT CACDTVGGSSSKTDKLIF
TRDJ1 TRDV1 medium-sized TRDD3 TGTGCTCTTGGGGAACTATCCCCTCAACTCTACTGGGGGATAGGAACCGATAAACTCATCTTT CALGELSPQLYWGIGTDKLIF